This TCR beta chain is drawn from a study of blood T cell repertoires in COVID-19. Across the whole study: COVID-19 samples collected from the United States, Italy and Spain covered acute and convalescent phases. The analysed material was cDNA or gDNA that came from T cells, B-cell-depleted T cells, or PBMCs.

Authors' analysis steps: Counts of nucleated cells, estimated from reference gene primer amplification, were obtained. Using immunoSEQ multiplex PCR, the repertoire was profiled, and TCRdb retains in-frame clones only, with some absent. V and J calls and clone size are copied from that table; D and trimming were computed from the DNA. The sample shows 200,000 to 300,000 clones, roughly 85% of them seen only once. Participants were aged about 18 to 100 years, lived in roughly 23 US areas, and enrolled virtually. This CDR3 has 17 amino acids. Trimming cost V 5 bases and J 3 bases, with 22 bases left between them. Germline CDR1 reads SGHAT; CDR2 reads FQNNGV.

What was sequenced was PBMCs or T cells enriched from blood (not recorded which). The chain links TRBV11-2 to TRBJ1-1; a weak D match, TRBD1 (5 bases). The sequence derives from a woman aged 50 to 60 with acute COVID-19. This chain's CDR3 is CASSPQTTRGADTEAFF. CDR3 nucleotides: TGTGCCAGCAGCCCTCAAACGACCCGCGGGGCGGACACTGAAGCTTTCTTT.